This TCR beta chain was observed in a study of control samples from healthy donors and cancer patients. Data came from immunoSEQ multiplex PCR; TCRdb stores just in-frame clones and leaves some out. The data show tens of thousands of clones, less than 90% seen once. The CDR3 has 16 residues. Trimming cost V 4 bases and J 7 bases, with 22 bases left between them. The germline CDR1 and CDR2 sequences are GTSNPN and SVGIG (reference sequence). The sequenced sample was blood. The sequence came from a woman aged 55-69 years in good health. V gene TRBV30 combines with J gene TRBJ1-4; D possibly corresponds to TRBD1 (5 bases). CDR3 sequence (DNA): TGTGCCTGGACCCAAGGGGCAGGGATGAGCGGTGAAAAACTGTTTTTT. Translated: CAWTQGAGMSGEKLFF.